Listed here are 3 T cell receptor beta chains from one sample, sequenced in a study of T cell repertoires in ileal Crohn's disease. Time point reported: neoterminal ileum biopsy at postoperative endoscopy, about 6 months after surgery. Assay used: immunoSEQ multiplex PCR; TCRdb lists only in-frame clones, some missing. The sample carries 15,000 to 20,000 clones, approximately 72% recorded once. Sample: ileal tissue. The receptors were sampled from an adult with Crohn's disease.

In this sample, this clone turned up a few times. J is TRBJ2-5 and V is TRBV5-6, with D tentatively TRBD2 (5 bases). The tail of the sequence fits TRBJ2-7 better, so the J call may be wrong. There are 16 residues in the CDR3. Per germline, CDR1 SGHDT and CDR2 YYEEEE. The CDR3 bases are TGTGCCAGCACCTCCCGGTCTTTACTAGGAGTCTACGAGCAGTACTTC. This sequence encodes CASTSRSLLGVYEQYF.

The V and J genes are TRBV30 and TRBJ1-4, with D uncertain. Trimming left V 2 bases short and J 8 bases short, with 12 bases between. There are 13 residues in the CDR3. Germline-derived CDR1 and CDR2 are GTSNPN and SVGIG (reference sequence). The CDR3 DNA sequence: TGTGCCTGGAGTCCCTCTCTGGAGGAAAAACTGTTTTTT. This sequence encodes CAWSPSLEEKLFF.

A word on this clone: The sample carries other DNA sequences with the same CDR3. The chain has TRBV5-4 and TRBJ2-5; possibly TRBD1 for D (6 bases). V was cut by 2 bases and J by 2 bases, with 10 bases left in between. The CDR3 has 14 amino acids. Germline V gene data show CDR1 as SGHNT and CDR2 as YYREEE (reference sequence). The chain's CDR3 is CASSFGGGQETQYF. The CDR3 nucleotides are TGTGCCAGCAGCTTTGGGGGCGGTCAAGAGACCCAGTACTTC.